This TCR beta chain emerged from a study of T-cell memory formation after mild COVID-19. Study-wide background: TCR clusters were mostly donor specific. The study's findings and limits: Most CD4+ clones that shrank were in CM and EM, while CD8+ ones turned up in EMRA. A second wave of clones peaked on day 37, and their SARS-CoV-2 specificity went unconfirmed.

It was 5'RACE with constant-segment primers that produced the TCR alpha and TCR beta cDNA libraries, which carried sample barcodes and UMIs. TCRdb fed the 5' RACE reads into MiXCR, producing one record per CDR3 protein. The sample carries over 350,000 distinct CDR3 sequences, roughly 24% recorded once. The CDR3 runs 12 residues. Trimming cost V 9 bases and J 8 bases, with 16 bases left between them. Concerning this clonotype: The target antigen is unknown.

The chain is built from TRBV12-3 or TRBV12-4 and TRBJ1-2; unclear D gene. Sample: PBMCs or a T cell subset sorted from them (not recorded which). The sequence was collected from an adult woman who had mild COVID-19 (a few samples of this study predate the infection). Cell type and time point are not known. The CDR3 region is CASNRFLGGYTF. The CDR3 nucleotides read TGTGCCAGTAATCGTTTCTTAGGGGGCTACACCTTC.